This T cell receptor beta chain was captured by sequencing in a study of OX40 agonist ivuxolimab in advanced cancers. Looking at the study overall: The mean age was 60 years, ranging from about 23 to 79, with 65% to 85% of participants male. Study observations and caveats: More expanded clones were seen, on average, in CD8+ T cells than in CD4+.

Germline CDR1 and CDR2: LNHNV and YYDKDF (reference sequence). V gave up 5 bases and J gave up 0 bases; unmatched junction bases: 7. The CDR3 consists of 15 residues. Assay: immunoSEQ multiplex PCR; the TCRdb copy retains only in-frame clones and omits some. The sample holds tens of thousands of clones, 90% to 95% seen once. To note about this clone: Its antigen is unidentified.

The chain has TRBV15 and TRBJ2-7; 7 bases are a match to TRBD2. The material sequenced was CD4+ or CD8+ T cells sorted from blood, taken in a trial of the OX40 agonist ivuxolimab. The TCR originated in an adult with an advanced solid tumor such as melanoma, head and neck, liver or kidney cancer. CDR3 sequence (DNA): TGTGCCACCAGCGGTCGAGCGGGGAACTCCTACGAGCAGTACTTC. Protein product: CATSGRAGNSYEQYF.